The 14 T cell receptor beta chains presented below share a single source sample, sequenced in a study of blood T cell repertoires in COVID-19. Profiled with immunoSEQ multiplex PCR; TCRdb holds only in-frame clones, not every one. Altogether 150,000 to 200,000 clones are present, roughly 85% being singletons, with the ten largest covering 4.5% to 6.5%. Sequencing was performed on peripheral blood. The receptors here all came from a woman younger than 45 with acute or convalescent COVID-19.

The chain recombines TRBV27 with TRBJ1-5, with D tentatively TRBD1 (5 bases). The CDR3 sequence is 15 residues long. CDR1 is MNHEY and CDR2 is SMNVEV in the germline V gene (reference sequence). Trimming pared 7 bases from V and 1 base from J, leaving 14 bases between. Here the CDR3 reads CASISRRGSNQPQHF. As DNA, the CDR3 is TGTGCCAGCATCTCGCGGCGGGGCAGCAATCAGCCCCAGCATTTT.

The rearrangement uses TRBV13 and TRBJ2-7; weak D call: TRBD2 (5 bases). Germline V gene data show CDR1 as PRHDT and CDR2 as FYEKMQ (reference sequence). The V gene lost 0 bases and the J gene lost 1 base, with 7 bases spanning the gap. The CDR3 spans 14 residues. Written as DNA, the CDR3 is TGTGCCAGCAGCTTAGGAGGGAGATCCTACGAGCAGTACTTC. It translates to CASSLGGRSYEQYF.

This chain connects TRBV5-4 to TRBJ2-1, with TRBD1 matching 10 bases. The trim removed 4 bases at V and 1 base at J, leaving 5 bases unmatched. The CDR3 totals 16 residues. The V gene's germline CDR1 is SGHNT and CDR2 YYREEE (reference sequence). CDR3 residues: CASSVRTGGSYNEQFF. CDR3 nucleotide sequence: TGTGCCAGCAGCGTCCGGACAGGGGGTTCCTACAATGAGCAGTTCTTC. Using reference TRBV5-4 and TRBJ2-1 for the parts outside the CDR3, the full variable domain is ETGVTQSPTHLIKTRGQQVTLRCSSQSGHNTVSWYQQALGQGPQFIFQYYREEENGRGNFPPRFSGLQFPNYSSELNVNALELDDSALYLCASSVRTGGSYNEQFFGPGTRLTVL.

The chain joins TRBV5-1 to TRBJ1-5; D gene unclear. This CDR3 spans 15 amino acids. Germline V CDR1 and CDR2: SGHRS, YFSETQ. The V gene lost 2 bases and the J gene lost 0 bases, with 9 bases spanning the gap. CDR3 bases: TGCGCCAGCAGCTTTACCGGGGATAGCAATCAGCCCCAGCATTTT. Translation gives CASSFTGDSNQPQHF.

The rearrangement uses TRBV6-1 and TRBJ2-1, with D possibly matching TRBD2 (6 bases). Trimming cost V 1 base and J 8 bases, with 15 bases left between them. The CDR3 is made up of 15 amino acids. Germline lookup yields CDR1 MNHNS and CDR2 SASEGT. The CDR3 protein is CASSEGTTTGYEQFF. CDR3 nucleotides: TGTGCCAGCAGTGAAGGGACTACAACCGGCTATGAGCAGTTCTTC.

V gene TRBV23-1 combines with J gene TRBJ1-1; 8 positions agree with TRBD1. TRBV23-1 is identified as an open reading frame with a role that is uncertain. The junction had 8 bases not matched to a gene; V was cut back by 7 bases and J by 4 bases. The CDR3 consists of 14 residues. CDR3 in DNA: TGCGCCAGCACTAGGGACAGGAGTGGCACTGAAGCTTTCTTT. The encoded protein is CASTRDRSGTEAFF.

This clone was recorded a few times. The chain uses TRBV6-2 or TRBV6-3 and TRBJ1-3; D remains unclear. The V gene lost 5 bases and the J gene lost 0 bases, with 14 bases spanning the gap. Germline V gene lookup returns CDR1 MNHEY and CDR2 SVGEGT. This CDR3 has 16 residues. The CDR3, as DNA: TGTGCCAGCAGTATAGCAGAGCTCCACTCTGGAAACACCATATATTTT. As protein: CASSIAELHSGNTIYF.

The chain recombines TRBV11-1 with TRBJ2-2, with no clear D. The CDR3 loop spans 14 amino acids. In germline, CDR1 is SGHAT, CDR2 FQDESV (reference sequence). Trimming removed 3 bases at V and 4 bases at J, with 9 bases between. CDR3 sequence (DNA): TGTGCCAGCAGCTTCGCGTACCGCACCGGGGAGCTGTTTTTT. Protein sequence: CASSFAYRTGELFF.

The J gene is TRBJ2-7, the V gene TRBV13; 12 bases align to TRBD2. The CDR3 runs to 18 residues. Germline trimming cut 4 bases from V and 7 bases from J; bases unmatched to any gene: 17. The germline CDR1 and CDR2 sequences are PRHDT and FYEKMQ (reference sequence). The CDR3 DNA follows: TGTGCCAGCAGCTCGGGACTAGCGGGCCTTACGCCGTCGGTTGAGCAGTACTTC. It yields the protein CASSSGLAGLTPSVEQYF.

The chain is built from TRBV25-1 and TRBJ1-6; 7 nucleotides align to TRBD1. Germline CDR1 MGHDK, CDR2 SYGVNS. Trimming removed 4 bases from V and 14 bases from J; junction bases left unmatched: 14. This CDR3 is built from 15 residues. CDR3 sequence: CASSGGTEGRSALHF. The CDR3 nucleotides are TGTGCCAGCAGTGGTGGGACAGAGGGACGCTCGGCCCTCCACTTT.

The chain couples TRBV5-1 to TRBJ1-1; 9 nucleotides line up with TRBD1. The germline gives CDR1 SGHRS, CDR2 YFSETQ. Trimming at V came to 5 bases and at J to 4 bases, leaving 12 bases not matched to a gene. This CDR3 has 16 amino acids. The CDR3 bases are TGCGCCAGCAGTCTCCTTACAGGGGGCGGAAGCACTGAAGCTTTCTTT. It translates to CASSLLTGGGSTEAFF.

The gene calls are TRBV19 and TRBJ1-2; 7 bases match TRBD1. Losses at the gene ends were 6 bases for V and 3 bases for J; bases not matched to a gene: 7. CDR3 length: 14 residues. Germline CDR1 LNHDA, CDR2 SQIVND (reference sequence). The CDR3 sequence: CASRGDSFYYGYTF. The CDR3 nucleotides read TGTGCCAGTAGAGGGGACAGCTTCTACTATGGCTACACCTTC.

This clone was seen once. The chain links TRBV7-2 to TRBJ2-7, with 8 bases matching TRBD1. The CDR3 extends over 17 amino acids. Germline V gives CDR1 SGHTA, CDR2 FQGNSA. The ends lost 3 bases at V and 0 bases at J; junction bases unmatched: 10. The CDR3: CASSFSVLGTGSYEQYF. CDR3 in DNA: TGTGCCAGCAGCTTTAGCGTCCTAGGGACAGGCTCCTACGAGCAGTACTTC.

This clone has just a few counts. The rearrangement uses TRBV19 and TRBJ2-7; TRBD1 matches 10 bases. CDR3 length: 15 amino acids. Germline V CDR1 and CDR2: LNHDA, SQIVND (reference sequence). With V trimmed by 3 bases and J by 5 bases, 7 bases remained unmatched. In DNA form, the CDR3 reads TGTGCCAGTAGTATCCGGACAGGGGGTCGGGACGAGCAGTACTTC. Translation: CASSIRTGGRDEQYF.